The 20 T cell receptor beta chains below all came from one sample that was sequenced in a study of T-cell reconstitution after alpha-beta-depleted transplantation in children. TCRbeta library preparation incorporated unique molecular identifiers. Each CDR3 protein is one row after TCRdb ran MiXCR on the PCR reads. The sample shows roughly 48,000 distinct CDR3 sequences, under 6% of them seen only once. The starting material was PBMCs, mostly from graft donor cells, obtained 60 days after TCRalphabeta/CD19-depleted stem cell transplant. The receptors come from a female patient aged 2-9 years who had a stem cell transplant for aplastic anemia, so the T cells may come from the graft donor.

This clonotype occurred a few times. The chain is built from TRBV29-1 and TRBJ2-2; maybe TRBD2 (6 bases). Deletions cut 8 bases from V and 9 bases from J, with 13 bases between. Germline V CDR1 and CDR2: SQVTM, ANQGSEA. The CDR3 consists of 11 residues. CDR3 coding DNA: TGCAGCTGTGGCGGGGACCGGGAGCTGTTTTTT. This encodes CSCGGDRELFF.

This rearrangement joins TRBV11-3 to TRBJ2-5; 10 bases match TRBD2. Trimming at V came to 4 bases and at J to 5 bases, leaving 4 bases not matched to a gene. From germline, CDR1 is SGHNT and CDR2 YENEEA. The CDR3 contains 14 residues. CDR3: CASSSLAGDETQYF. The CDR3 DNA sequence: TGTGCCAGCAGCTCCCTAGCGGGAGACGAGACCCAGTACTTC. Combining the CDR3 with reference TRBV11-3 and TRBJ2-5 gives the whole variable domain EAGVVQSPRYKIIEKKQPVAFWCNPISGHNTLYWYLQNLGQGPELLIRYENEEAVDDSQLPKDRFSAERLKGVDSTLKIQPAELGDSAVYLCASSSLAGDETQYFGPGTRLLVL.

J is TRBJ1-4 and V is TRBV7-9; 8 bases line up with TRBD1. With 1 base clipped from V and 8 bases from J, the junction kept 9 bases outside the gene matches. This CDR3 is built from 16 residues. CDR1 SEHNR and CDR2 FQNEAQ come from the germline V gene (reference sequence). The CDR3 bases are TGTGCCAGCAGCTTAGAGGTCCAGGGGGCGTGGGAAAAACTGTTTTTT. Its translation is CASSLEVQGAWEKLFF.

This clonotype was observed many times. The chain joins TRBV20-1 to TRBJ2-7; 11 bases fit TRBD2. Germline assignment: CDR1 DFQATT and CDR2 SNEGSKA (reference sequence). The trim removed 7 bases at V and 6 bases at J, leaving 8 bases unmatched. The CDR3 consists of 13 residues. The CDR3 DNA reads as TGCAGTGTCCCGGGACTAGCGGCAGCCGAGCAGTACTTC. It is translated as CSVPGLAAAEQYF.

Many counts were recorded for this clonotype. The rearrangement joins TRBV20-1 to TRBJ2-7; 13 nucleotides agree with TRBD2. CDR3 length equals 15 residues. The germline gives CDR1 DFQATT, CDR2 SNEGSKA (reference sequence). The V gene end was trimmed by 2 bases and the J gene end by 1 base; junction bases not matched to a gene: 2. The CDR3 sequence is CSARPGLAGSYEQYF. The CDR3, as DNA: TGCAGTGCTAGACCGGGACTAGCGGGGTCCTACGAGCAGTACTTC.

The table lists this clonotype with many counts. CDR3 region: CASSFTGDEQYV. The DNA of the CDR3 is TGTGCCAGCAGCTTCACAGGGGACGAGCAGTACGTC. The V and J genes are TRBV7-9 and TRBJ2-7, with 7 bases that match TRBD1. The CDR3 totals 12 residues. The ends lost 3 bases at V and 5 bases at J; junction bases unmatched: 1. CDR1 is SEHNR and CDR2 is FQNEAQ in the germline V gene (reference sequence).

Many counts were recorded for this clonotype. V usage is TRBV7-2 and J usage is TRBJ2-3; D not resolved. The germline V gene encodes CDR1 SGHTA and CDR2 FQGNSA. Trimming took off 1 base at V and 0 bases at J, with 8 bases between the two ends. The CDR3 length is 15 residues. In DNA form, the CDR3 reads TGTGCCAGCAGCTTAGAGTGGCGGAGCACAGATACGCAGTATTTT. It encodes CASSLEWRSTDTQYF.

In this sample, this clonotype turned up many times. The rearrangement links TRBV6-2 or TRBV6-3 to TRBJ1-5; the match to TRBD1 covers 9 bases. The CDR3 runs to 15 residues. V lost 6 bases and J lost 2; bases outside the gene matches: 5. Germline V lookup: CDR1 MNHEY, CDR2 SVGEGT. DNA for the CDR3: TGTGCCAGCAGAACAGGGGGCGTACGCAATCAGCCCCAGCATTTT. It is translated as CASRTGGVRNQPQHF.

This clonotype turned up a few times. CDR3 bases: TGCGCCAGCGGGATAGGGGGGACGAACACCGGGGAGCTGTTTTTT. This encodes CASGIGGTNTGELFF. The chain is built from TRBV5-1 and TRBJ2-2; D might be TRBD1 or TRBD2, each matching 6 bases. The V end lost 7 bases, the J end lost 0 bases, and 13 bases lay between the germline ends. The germline V gene has CDR1 SGHRS and CDR2 YFSETQ. The CDR3 runs 15 residues.

This clonotype was picked up many times. This chain links TRBV9 with TRBJ2-7; no clear D. The CDR3 length is 13 residues. V was clipped by 0 bases and J by 5 bases, with 9 bases between them. CDR1 and CDR2 (germline): SGDLS, YYNGEE. CDR3 residues: CASSVDPVNEQYF. CDR3 in DNA: TGTGCCAGCAGCGTAGACCCTGTTAACGAGCAGTACTTC.

V and J are TRBV18 and TRBJ2-7; 10 nucleotides agree with TRBD2. This CDR3 comprises 15 residues. The J segment lost 1 base and the V segment lost 4 bases, leaving 4 bases of the junction unmatched. The germline V gene encodes CDR1 KGHSH and CDR2 LQKENI. The chain's CDR3 is CASSHGTSESYEQYF. In nucleotides, the CDR3 is TGTGCCAGCTCACACGGGACTAGCGAGTCCTACGAGCAGTACTTC.

In its sample, this clonotype was seen many times. The rearrangement joins TRBV12-3 or TRBV12-4 to TRBJ1-5, with no clear D. The CDR3 is made up of 14 amino acids. V was trimmed by 1 base and J by 4 bases, leaving 8 bases between them. CDR3 coding DNA: TGTGCCAGCAGTTTAGGGTCAGAAAATCAGCCCCAGCATTTT. It encodes CASSLGSENQPQHF.

The sample holds many counts of this clonotype. The chain employs TRBV29-1 and TRBJ2-3, with 11 bases aligning to TRBD2. Germline CDR1 reads SQVTM; CDR2 reads ANQGSEA. This CDR3 has 15 amino acids. V lost 6 bases to trimming and J lost 5 bases; unmatched junction nucleotides: 10. CDR3 nucleotides: TGCAGCGTCGGGGTACTAGCGGGAGTCGGAGATACGCAGTATTTT. It is translated as CSVGVLAGVGDTQYF.

The table lists this clonotype with many counts. The gene calls are TRBV4-1 and TRBJ2-7; TRBD2 might be the D (6 bases). Germline loops: CDR1 MGHRA, CDR2 YSYEKL. The CDR3 is made up of 16 amino acids. V lost 1 base and J 7 bases, leaving 20 bases between the germline ends. The CDR3 protein is CASSQADETGREEQYF. The CDR3 DNA follows: TGCGCCAGCAGCCAAGCGGACGAGACGGGTCGGGAGGAGCAGTACTTC.

The J gene is TRBJ1-1, the V gene TRBV7-9; D is undetermined. The CDR3 consists of 13 residues. The ends were cut back, 5 bases at V and 7 bases at J, with 14 bases in the middle. Germline CDR1 SEHNR, CDR2 FQNEAQ (reference sequence). The CDR3 DNA is TGTGCCAGCAGCCCCCCGGGGTGGAGTGAAGCTTTCTTT. Translated: CASSPPGWSEAFF.

This clonotype occurred a few times. The genes are TRBV5-1 and TRBJ1-1; TRBD1 aligns across 8 bases. V was clipped by 2 bases and J by 9 bases; unmatched bases: 12. In germline, CDR1 is SGHRS, CDR2 YFSETQ. The CDR3 is made up of 15 amino acids. The CDR3 here is CASSLGQGEGSQAFF. CDR3 DNA sequence: TGCGCCAGCAGCTTAGGACAGGGCGAGGGTTCACAAGCTTTCTTT.

This clonotype was observed many times. The J gene is TRBJ1-1, the V gene TRBV10-2, with 7 bases lining up with TRBD1. V lost 6 bases, J lost 0 bases, and 1 base stayed unmatched. The CDR3 contains 13 residues. The germline V gene has CDR1 WSHSY and CDR2 SAAADI. CDR3 protein: CASRGTVNTEAFF. DNA for the CDR3: TGCGCCAGCAGGGGGACAGTGAACACTGAAGCTTTCTTT.

Many counts were recorded for this clonotype. This sequence joins TRBV3-1 and TRBJ2-7; possibly TRBD1 for D (6 bases). There are 15 residues in the CDR3. With 0 bases removed from V and 6 bases from J, the gap between germline ends came to 15 bases. The germline V gene has CDR1 LGHDT and CDR2 YNNKEL (reference sequence). The DNA for the CDR3 is TGTGCCAGCAGCCAAGATCCAAACAGGGTCTCCGAGCAGTACGTC. Its protein product is CASSQDPNRVSEQYV.

This clonotype rates as medium-sized. This rearrangement joins TRBV11-3 to TRBJ2-1, with D uncertain. The CDR3 spans 13 residues. The V end lost 3 bases, the J end lost 10 bases, and 13 bases lay between the germline ends. Germline V gives CDR1 SGHNT, CDR2 YENEEA. CDR3 region: CASSFHDRPEQFF. As DNA, the CDR3 is TGTGCCAGCAGCTTTCACGACCGGCCGGAGCAGTTCTTC.

The chain employs TRBV2 and TRBJ2-5; 12 positions match TRBD1. With V trimmed by 7 bases and J by 5 bases, 5 bases remained unmatched. Germline-derived CDR1 and CDR2 are SNHLY and FYNNEI. This CDR3 contains 14 residues. Written as DNA, the CDR3 is TGTGCCAGCATGCGGGACAGGGGGCAGGAGACCCAGTACTTC. Translation gives CASMRDRGQETQYF.